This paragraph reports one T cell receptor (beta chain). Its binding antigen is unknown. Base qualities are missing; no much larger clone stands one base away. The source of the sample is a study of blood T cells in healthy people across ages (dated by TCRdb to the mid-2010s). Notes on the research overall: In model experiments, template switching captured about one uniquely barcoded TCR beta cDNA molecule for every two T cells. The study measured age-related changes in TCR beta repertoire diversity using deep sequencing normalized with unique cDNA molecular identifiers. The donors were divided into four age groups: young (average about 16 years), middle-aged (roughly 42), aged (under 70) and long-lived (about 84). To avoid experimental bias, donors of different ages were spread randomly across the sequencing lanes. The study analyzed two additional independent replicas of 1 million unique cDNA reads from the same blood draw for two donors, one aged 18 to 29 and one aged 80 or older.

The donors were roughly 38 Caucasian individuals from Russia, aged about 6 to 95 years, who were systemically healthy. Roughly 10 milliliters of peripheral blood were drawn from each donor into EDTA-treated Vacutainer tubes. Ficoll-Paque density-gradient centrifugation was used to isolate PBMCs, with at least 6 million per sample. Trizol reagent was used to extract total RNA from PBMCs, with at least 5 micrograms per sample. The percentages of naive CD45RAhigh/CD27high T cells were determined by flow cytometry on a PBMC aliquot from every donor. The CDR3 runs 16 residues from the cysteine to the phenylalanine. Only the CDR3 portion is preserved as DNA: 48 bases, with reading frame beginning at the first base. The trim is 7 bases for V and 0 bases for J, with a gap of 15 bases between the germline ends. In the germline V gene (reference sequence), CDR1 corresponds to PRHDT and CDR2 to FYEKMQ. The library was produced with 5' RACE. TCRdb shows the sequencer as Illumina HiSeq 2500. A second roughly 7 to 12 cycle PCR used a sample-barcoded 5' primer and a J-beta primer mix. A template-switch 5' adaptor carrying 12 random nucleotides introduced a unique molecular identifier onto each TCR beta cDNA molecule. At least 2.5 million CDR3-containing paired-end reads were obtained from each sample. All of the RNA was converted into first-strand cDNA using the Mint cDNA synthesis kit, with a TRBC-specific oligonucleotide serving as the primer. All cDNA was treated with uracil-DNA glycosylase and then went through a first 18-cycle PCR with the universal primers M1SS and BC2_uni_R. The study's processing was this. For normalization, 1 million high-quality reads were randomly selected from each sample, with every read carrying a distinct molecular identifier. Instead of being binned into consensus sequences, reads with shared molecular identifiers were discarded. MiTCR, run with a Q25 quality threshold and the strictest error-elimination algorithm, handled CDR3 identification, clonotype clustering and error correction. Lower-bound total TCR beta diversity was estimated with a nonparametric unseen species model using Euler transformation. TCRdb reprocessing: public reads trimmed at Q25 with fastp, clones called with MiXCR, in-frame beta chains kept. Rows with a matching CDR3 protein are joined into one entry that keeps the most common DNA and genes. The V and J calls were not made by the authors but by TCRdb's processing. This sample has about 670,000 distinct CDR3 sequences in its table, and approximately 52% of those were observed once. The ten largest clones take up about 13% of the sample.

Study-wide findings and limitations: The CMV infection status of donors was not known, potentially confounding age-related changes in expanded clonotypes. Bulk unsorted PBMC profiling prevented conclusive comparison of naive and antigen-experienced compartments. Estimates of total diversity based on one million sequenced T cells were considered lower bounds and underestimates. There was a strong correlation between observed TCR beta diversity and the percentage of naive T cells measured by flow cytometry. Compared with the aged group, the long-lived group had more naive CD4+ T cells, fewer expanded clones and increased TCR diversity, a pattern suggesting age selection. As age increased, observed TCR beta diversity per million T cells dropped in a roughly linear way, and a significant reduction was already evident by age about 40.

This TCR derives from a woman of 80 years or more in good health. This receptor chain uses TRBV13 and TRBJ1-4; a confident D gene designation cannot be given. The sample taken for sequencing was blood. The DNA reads TGTGCCAGCAAGCAGAGAGGAGGAGCAACTAATGAAAAACTGTTTTTT. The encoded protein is CASKQRGGATNEKLFF.